This T cell receptor (beta chain) was documented in a study of blood T cell repertoires in COVID-19. For the study at large: From T cells, B-cell-depleted T cells, or PBMCs came the material, which was cDNA or gDNA.

CDR3 length equals 12 residues. V was trimmed by 3 bases and J by 9 bases, leaving 9 bases between them. CDR1 MNHEY and CDR2 SMNVEV come from the germline V gene (reference sequence). Produced via immunoSEQ multiplex PCR; TCRdb's table is partial and in-frame only. The table has about 190,000 clones, 80% seen once. Sequenced: peripheral blood. The rearrangement joins TRBV27 to TRBJ2-1; D might be TRBD2 (5 bases). The clonotype was recovered from a man in his 60s with acute or convalescent COVID-19. For the CDR3, the DNA is TGTGCCAGCAGTTTTCGAGGGAGTGAGCAGTTCTTC. This encodes CASSFRGSEQFF.